The clone carrying this T cell receptor (beta chain) was picked up many times. CDR3 size: 15 residues. V was shortened by 10 bases and J by 3 bases, with 22 bases between the two germline ends. Germline lookup yields CDR1 ENHRY and CDR2 SYGVKD. The data derive from a study of early T cells in non-severe SARS-CoV-2 infection. TCRdb fed the 5' RACE reads into MiXCR, producing one record per CDR3 protein. The repertoire includes over 45,000 distinct CDR3 sequences, roughly 7.8% of them detected once, and approximately 10% sits in the top ten. Material: whole blood, obtained at baseline. The chain combines TRBV10-3 with TRBJ2-7, with D unclear. The receptor was derived from an adult who was a healthcare worker with PCR-confirmed SARS-CoV-2 infection or an uninfected control (not recorded which). The CDR3 DNA sequence: TGTGCCACCGCCCTTCTTAGGGAAGACCACTACGAGCAGTACTTC. Translating gives CATALLREDHYEQYF.